Following are 30 T cell receptor beta chains from one sample sequenced in a study of cytomegalovirus exposure and HLA in healthy donors. Some clones are missing from TCRdb's copy, which holds only in-frame ones; the method was immunoSEQ multiplex PCR. Here the sample spans approximately 150,000 clones, roughly 86% being singletons. The source material was PBMCs. The receptors here all came from a man aged 18 to 30 in good health and CMV-seropositive.

This sequence joins TRBV2 and TRBJ2-1, with TRBD2 as a possible D gene (5 bases). Trimming shortened V by 8 bases and J by 1 base, and 9 bases separated the two germline ends. The CDR3 runs 13 residues. The V gene's germline CDR1 is SNHLY and CDR2 FYNNEI. CDR3 protein: CASGRESYNEQFF. CDR3 in DNA: TGTGCCAGCGGCCGGGAATCCTACAATGAGCAGTTCTTC.

The chain uses TRBV4-3 and TRBJ1-1; 11 bases line up with TRBD1. The CDR3 spans 15 residues. The germline CDR1 and CDR2 sequences are LGHNA and YSLEER. V lost 8 bases and J lost 4; bases outside the gene matches: 9. The CDR3 bases are TGCGCCAGCCGGGAGAACGGGACAGGGGGCACTGAAGCTTTCTTT. This sequence encodes CASRENGTGGTEAFF.

Only a few counts were recorded for this clone. The chain joins TRBV7-9 to TRBJ2-5; 7 positions match TRBD2. Trimming cost V 4 bases and J 5 bases; bases outside gene matches: 7. CDR1 and CDR2 (germline): SEHNR, FQNEAQ (reference sequence). The CDR3 sequence is 14 residues long. In DNA form, the CDR3 reads TGTGCCAGCAGCTCCGCGCGGGAGTGGGAGACCCAGTACTTC. Its translation: CASSSAREWETQYF.

Notes on this clone: At the DNA level, this CDR3 is encoded by other sequences in the same sample as well. The V call is TRBV6-5, the J call TRBJ2-7; D is ambiguous. CDR3 size: 13 residues. The V gene lost 6 bases and the J gene lost 5 bases, with 14 bases spanning the gap. Germline V lookup: CDR1 MNHEY, CDR2 SVGAGI. DNA of the CDR3: TGTGCCAGCAGCCCCGGCCATCGGGACGAGCAGTACTTC. Its protein product is CASSPGHRDEQYF.

This clone appeared many times. This rearrangement joins TRBV5-1 to TRBJ2-4; D is possibly TRBD2 (6 bases). Germline assignment: CDR1 SGHRS and CDR2 YFSETQ. The CDR3 spans 15 residues. The ends were cut back, 0 bases at V and 7 bases at J, with 14 bases in the middle. The CDR3 spells CASSLGVGLSNIQYF. The CDR3 DNA reads as TGCGCCAGCAGCTTGGGGGTCGGACTAAGTAACATTCAGTACTTC.

CDR3 amino acids: CASTSFRGRSTDTQYF. Here the CDR3 DNA reads TGTGCCAGCACATCCTTTAGGGGCCGAAGCACAGATACGCAGTATTTT. V usage is TRBV7-9 and J usage is TRBJ2-3; D perhaps matches TRBD1 (5 bases). Germline V gives CDR1 SEHNR, CDR2 FQNEAQ (reference sequence). Trimming stripped 7 bases from V and 0 bases from J, with 17 bases between. CDR3 size: 16 residues.

The chain recombines TRBV9 with TRBJ2-1; 7 bases match TRBD2. The CDR3 covers 16 residues. From germline, CDR1 is SGDLS and CDR2 YYNGEE. V lost 2 bases and J lost 5; bases outside the gene matches: 10. This CDR3 reads CASSVEWRGTNNEQFF. In DNA form, the CDR3 reads TGTGCCAGCAGCGTCGAATGGCGGGGGACTAACAATGAGCAGTTCTTC. Supplemented by reference TRBV9 and TRBJ2-1, the full variable domain reads DSGVTQTPKHLITATGQRVTLRCSPRSGDLSVYWYQQSLDQGLQFLIQYYNGEERAKGNILERFSAQQFPDLHSELNLSSLELGDSALYFCASSVEWRGTNNEQFFGPGTRLTVL.

The chain employs TRBV9 and TRBJ2-3; weak D call: TRBD1 (6 bases). The V end lost 4 bases, the J end lost 2 bases, and 14 bases lay between the germline ends. The CDR3 has 15 amino acids. Germline V gene lookup returns CDR1 SGDLS and CDR2 YYNGEE. The CDR3 protein is CASSQIGQHTDTQYF. The CDR3 nucleotides read TGTGCCAGCAGCCAGATTGGACAGCACACAGATACGCAGTATTTT.

The CDR3 region has the DNA TGTGCCGGCAACAGGGATGAGTTGGACAATGAGCAGTTCTTC. It translates to CAGNRDELDNEQFF. The V call is TRBV2, the J call TRBJ2-1, with D perhaps TRBD1 (6 bases). Trimming took 11 bases from V and 5 from J, leaving 19 bases between them. Germline values: CDR1 SNHLY, CDR2 FYNNEI. The length of the CDR3 is 14 residues.

The chain combines TRBV6-6 with TRBJ1-5, with a tentative D call TRBD1 (5 bases). The CDR3 is 15 residues long. V was cut by 6 bases and J by 4 bases, with 16 bases left in between. Germline V CDR1 and CDR2: MNHNY, SVGAGI (reference sequence). The CDR3 nucleotides are TGTGCCAGCAGGAAGCAGGGATTTGGGAATCAGCCCCAGCATTTT. Its translation: CASRKQGFGNQPQHF.

V and J are TRBV7-9 and TRBJ1-5, with TRBD1 matching 9 bases. The V gene's germline CDR1 is SEHNR and CDR2 FQNEAQ (reference sequence). With 5 bases clipped from V and 5 bases from J, the junction kept 10 bases outside the gene matches. The CDR3 is 16 residues long. The CDR3: CASSEDSRDRDQPQHF. In DNA, the CDR3 is TGTGCCAGCAGCGAAGATTCCCGGGACAGGGATCAGCCCCAGCATTTT.

V usage is TRBV9 and J usage is TRBJ2-5, with D possibly being TRBD1 (5 bases). Trimming removed 4 bases from V and 5 bases from J, with 18 bases in between. CDR1 SGDLS and CDR2 YYNGEE come from the germline V gene. CDR3 length: 15 amino acids. This CDR3 reads CASSQDTTGGETQYF. The CDR3 DNA reads TGTGCCAGCAGCCAGGACACGACGGGTGGCGAGACCCAGTACTTC.

The J gene is TRBJ2-3, the V gene TRBV28, with 10 nucleotides matching TRBD2. This CDR3 has 19 residues. The V segment lost 3 bases and the J segment 0 bases; nucleotides outside the gene matches: 12. Germline CDR1 MDHEN, CDR2 SYDVKM. The CDR3 nucleotides read TGTGCCAGCAGTTTTCCTTCGGATGCGACTAGCGGGAGCACAGATACGCAGTATTTT. This sequence encodes CASSFPSDATSGSTDTQYF.

V gene TRBV4-1 combines with J gene TRBJ2-7; a possible D gene is TRBD2 (5 bases). V dropped 2 bases and J dropped 2 bases, with 13 bases sitting between them. The CDR3 runs to 15 residues. CDR1 and CDR2 (germline): MGHRA, YSYEKL. Here the CDR3 reads CASSQTLLGAYEQYF. In nucleotides, the CDR3 is TGCGCCAGCAGCCAAACCCTACTAGGAGCCTACGAGCAGTACTTC.

This chain connects TRBV28 to TRBJ2-7; D is ambiguous. Trimming took 2 bases from V and 3 from J, leaving 8 bases between them. Germline CDR1 and CDR2: MDHEN and SYDVKM. The CDR3 has 13 residues. CDR3 nucleotides: TGTGCCAGCAGTTTAGCGGAATTCTACGAGCAGTACTTC. It codes for CASSLAEFYEQYF.

As regards this clone: At one boundary the junction diverges from the germline segment, which might be a read error. V is TRBV7-7 and J is TRBJ2-1, with D possibly being TRBD1 (5 bases). The CDR3 sequence is 15 residues long. Per germline, CDR1 SSHAT and CDR2 FNYEAQ (reference sequence). CDR3 in amino acids: CASSLGAGSYNEQFF. In DNA form, the CDR3 reads TGTGCTAGCAGCTTAGGGGCCGGCTCCTACAATGAGCAGTTCTTC.

The rearrangement joins TRBV28 to TRBJ2-7; 8 bases map to TRBD2. Germline V lookup: CDR1 MDHEN, CDR2 SYDVKM. The V segment lost 4 bases and the J segment 3 bases; nucleotides outside the gene matches: 11. The CDR3 loop spans 16 amino acids. CDR3 nucleotide sequence: TGTGCCAGCAGTTCCCCGGAGGGAAGCGGGAGCTACGAGCAGTACTTC. This translates into CASSSPEGSGSYEQYF.

The V gene is TRBV2, the J gene TRBJ2-7; TRBD2 aligns across 9 bases. The V gene's germline CDR1 is SNHLY and CDR2 FYNNEI. The J segment lost 6 bases and the V segment lost 4 bases, leaving 7 bases of the junction unmatched. This CDR3 spans 14 amino acids. As DNA, the CDR3 is TGTGCCAGCAGTGCTGTAGCGGGAGCCCCCGAGCAGTACTTC. Amino acid sequence: CASSAVAGAPEQYF.

CDR3 coding DNA: TGTGCCAGCAGCTTAGGGGGGGGACTAACTGAAGCTTTCTTT. This translates into CASSLGGGLTEAFF. The chain uses TRBV7-3 and TRBJ1-1, with D maybe TRBD1 (5 bases). Germline values: CDR1 SGHTA, CDR2 FQGTGA. V was cut by 2 bases and J by 5 bases, with 12 bases left in between. CDR3 length: 14 residues.

The chain is built from TRBV7-2 and TRBJ2-7, with TRBD2 as a possible D gene (6 bases). V gave up 4 bases and J gave up 0 bases, with 16 bases separating them. This CDR3 has 16 residues. From germline, CDR1 is SGHTA and CDR2 FQGNSA. DNA of the CDR3: TGTGCCAGCAGCTCCCGGACTTTGCGGGACTCCTACGAGCAGTACTTC. It is translated as CASSSRTLRDSYEQYF.

The V gene is TRBV28, the J gene TRBJ1-2; D is possibly TRBD1 (6 bases). Germline-derived CDR1 and CDR2 are MDHEN and SYDVKM. The CDR3 is 17 amino acids. The ends were cut back, 5 bases at V and 1 base at J, with 20 bases in the middle. The CDR3 DNA reads TGTGCCAGCAGTCTGGGGGTACAGGGAATCCTTAACTATGGCTACACCTTC. Translated: CASSLGVQGILNYGYTF.

CDR3 protein: CASNRDRVYEQYF. The CDR3 DNA is TGTGCCAGCAACAGGGACAGGGTATACGAGCAGTACTTC. The chain employs TRBV28 and TRBJ2-7; 9 nucleotides match TRBD1. The junction had 5 bases not matched to a gene; V was cut back by 7 bases and J by 4 bases. The CDR3 sequence is 13 residues long. Germline V lookup: CDR1 MDHEN, CDR2 SYDVKM.

The rearrangement uses TRBV11-2 and TRBJ1-6; no reliable D call. Trimming took 2 bases from V and 7 from J, leaving 9 bases between them. Germline V gives CDR1 SGHAT, CDR2 FQNNGV. CDR3 length equals 14 residues. The CDR3 region is CASSLSQLNSPLHF. The DNA of the CDR3 is TGTGCCAGCAGCTTAAGTCAGTTAAATTCACCCCTCCACTTT.

The rearrangement links TRBV10-3 to TRBJ2-7; D is perhaps TRBD2 (6 bases). The CDR3 spans 14 residues. V was cut by 6 bases and J by 4 bases, with 16 bases left in between. Germline lookup yields CDR1 ENHRY and CDR2 SYGVKD. CDR3 region: CAISATGSTYEQYF. CDR3 DNA sequence: TGTGCCATCAGCGCTACCGGGAGCACTTACGAGCAGTACTTC.

The V and J genes are TRBV2 and TRBJ2-7; 9 nucleotides line up with TRBD2. This CDR3 is built from 15 residues. Germline lookup yields CDR1 SNHLY and CDR2 FYNNEI. Trimming took 2 bases from V and 2 from J; bases not matched to a gene: 4. The CDR3 protein is CASSERASGAYEQYF. CDR3 nucleotide sequence: TGTGCCAGCAGTGAAAGGGCTAGCGGGGCCTACGAGCAGTACTTC.

This chain connects TRBV9 to TRBJ2-1; 9 nucleotides agree with TRBD2. The CDR3 spans 17 residues. In germline, CDR1 is SGDLS, CDR2 YYNGEE. Trimming removed 3 bases from V and 5 bases from J; junction bases left unmatched: 12. The CDR3 region is CASSAPVAGDRNNEQFF. In nucleotides, the CDR3 is TGTGCCAGCAGCGCGCCCGTAGCGGGGGATCGCAACAATGAGCAGTTCTTC. Drawing the rest from reference TRBV9 and TRBJ2-1, the complete variable domain is DSGVTQTPKHLITATGQRVTLRCSPRSGDLSVYWYQQSLDQGLQFLIQYYNGEERAKGNILERFSAQQFPDLHSELNLSSLELGDSALYFCASSAPVAGDRNNEQFFGPGTRLTVL.

This chain links TRBV7-9 with TRBJ2-7; 8 nucleotides agree with TRBD1. V lost 5 bases to trimming and J lost 5 bases; unmatched junction nucleotides: 2. The CDR3 extends over 12 amino acids. Germline V CDR1 and CDR2: SEHNR, FQNEAQ (reference sequence). This CDR3 reads CASSPQGDEQYF. The CDR3 coding sequence is TGTGCCAGCAGCCCACAGGGGGACGAGCAGTACTTC.

This clone was picked up a small number of times. The rearrangement joins TRBV5-1 to TRBJ1-2, with D possibly TRBD1 on 5 matching bases. CDR3 length: 14 residues. Trimming stripped 3 bases from V and 0 bases from J, with 9 bases between. Looked up from germline, CDR1 is SGHRS and CDR2 is YFSETQ. CDR3 region: CASSWGEANYGYTF. The CDR3 bases are TGCGCCAGCAGCTGGGGGGAAGCTAACTATGGCTACACCTTC.

This clone has a handful of counts. The CDR3 loop is CATSTSTGFTQYF. The DNA of the CDR3 is TGTGCCACCAGCACTTCGACAGGGTTTACGCAGTATTTT. The chain joins TRBV27 to TRBJ2-3; 7 bases agree with TRBD1. This CDR3 spans 13 amino acids. Germline CDR1 MNHEY, CDR2 SMNVEV (reference sequence). Trimming at V came to 10 bases and at J to 8 bases, leaving 12 bases not matched to a gene.

J is TRBJ2-5 and V is TRBV19; TRBD2 agrees at 15 bases. The CDR3 consists of 15 residues. Germline V gene sequence: CDR1 LNHDA, CDR2 SQIVND (reference sequence). V shed 6 bases and J 4 bases; nucleotides not matched to a gene: 3. The CDR3 sequence is CASRSGLAGGETQYF. The CDR3 nucleotides read TGTGCCAGTAGATCGGGACTAGCGGGGGGAGAGACCCAGTACTTC.